These 5 T cell receptor beta chains came from one sample sequenced in a study of OX40 agonist ivuxolimab in advanced cancers. TCRdb keeps only in-frame clones here, not all; method: immunoSEQ multiplex PCR. The data contain about 27,000 clones, less than 85% of them singletons. Sample: CD4+ or CD8+ T cells sorted from blood, taken in a trial of the OX40 agonist ivuxolimab. These receptors were collected from an adult with an advanced solid tumor such as melanoma, head and neck, liver or kidney cancer.

The chain combines TRBV11-3 with TRBJ2-1; D is uncertain. The CDR3 runs to 17 residues. Germline lookup yields CDR1 SGHNT and CDR2 YENEEA. Trimming stripped 4 bases from V and 5 bases from J, with 21 bases between. CDR3 loop: CASSWRSDIHLDNEQFF. The CDR3 nucleotides are TGTGCCAGCAGCTGGCGAAGCGATATTCATCTGGACAATGAGCAGTTCTTC.

This sequence joins TRBV27 and TRBJ2-1, with 7 nucleotides matching TRBD1. The CDR3 totals 13 residues. In germline, CDR1 is MNHEY, CDR2 SMNVEV (reference sequence). V lost 4 bases, J lost 3 bases, and 0 bases stayed unmatched. This CDR3 is CASSWDSYNEQFF. The CDR3 region has the DNA TGTGCCAGCAGTTGGGACAGCTACAATGAGCAGTTCTTC.

J is TRBJ2-1 and V is TRBV12-2; the table's D gene call, TRBD2, was not cross checked with the DNA. TRBV12-2 is an annotated pseudogene. The CDR3 is 17 residues long. The CDR3 is CASRPTLAGRSYNEQFF. The CDR3 DNA follows: TGTGCAAGTCGCCCGACACTAGCGGGGAGGTCCTACAATGAGCAGTTCTTC.

The rearrangement joins TRBV7-8 to TRBJ1-2; maybe TRBD1 (5 bases). Germline V gene lookup returns CDR1 SGHVS and CDR2 FQNEAQ. The CDR3 sequence is 15 residues long. Trimming removed 2 bases at V and 3 bases at J, with 13 bases between. This chain's CDR3 is CASSLRTGTYYGYTF. CDR3 DNA sequence: TGTGCCAGCAGCTTACGCACCGGGACTTACTATGGCTACACCTTC.

This clone was counted between two and nine times. V usage is TRBV19 and J usage is TRBJ2-7; D remains unclear. Per germline, CDR1 LNHDA and CDR2 SQIVND (reference sequence). Trimming removed 3 bases from V and 2 bases from J, with 11 bases in between. The CDR3 totals 14 residues. The DNA of the CDR3 is TGTGCCAGTAGTATTCGGGCAGGAACCTACGAGCAGTACTTC. This translates into CASSIRAGTYEQYF.